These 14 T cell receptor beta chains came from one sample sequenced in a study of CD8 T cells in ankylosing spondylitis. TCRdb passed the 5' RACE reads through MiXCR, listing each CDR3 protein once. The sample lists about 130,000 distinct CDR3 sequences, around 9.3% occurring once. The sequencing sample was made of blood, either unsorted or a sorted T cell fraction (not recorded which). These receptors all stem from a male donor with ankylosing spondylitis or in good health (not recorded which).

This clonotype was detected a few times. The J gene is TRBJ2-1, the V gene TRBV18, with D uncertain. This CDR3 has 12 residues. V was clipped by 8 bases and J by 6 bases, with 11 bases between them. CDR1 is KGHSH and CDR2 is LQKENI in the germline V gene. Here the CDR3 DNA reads TGTGCCAGCGAGTCGAGTTCCAATGAGCAGTTCTTC. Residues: CASESSSNEQFF.

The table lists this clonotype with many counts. DNA for the CDR3: TGTGCCAGCAGTTCCACGGGACGGCTGGGTGAGCAGTTCTTC. Translating it yields CASSSTGRLGEQFF. The J gene is TRBJ2-1, the V gene TRBV28; possibly TRBD1 or TRBD2 for D (5 bases each). This CDR3 has 14 residues. V was pared by 4 bases and J by 9 bases, with 16 bases between. Per germline, CDR1 MDHEN and CDR2 SYDVKM.

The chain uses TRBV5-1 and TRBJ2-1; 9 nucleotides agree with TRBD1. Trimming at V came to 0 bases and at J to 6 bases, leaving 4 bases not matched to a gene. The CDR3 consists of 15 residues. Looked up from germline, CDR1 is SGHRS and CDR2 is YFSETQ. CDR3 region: CASSLATDRGNEQFF. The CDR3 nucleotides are TGCGCCAGCAGCTTGGCTACGGACAGGGGCAATGAGCAGTTCTTC. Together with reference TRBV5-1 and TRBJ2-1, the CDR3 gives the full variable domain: KAGVTQTPRYLIKTRGQQVTLSCSPISGHRSVSWYQQTPGQGLQFLFEYFSETQRNKGNFPGRFSGRQFSNSRSEMNVSTLELGDSALYLCASSLATDRGNEQFFGPGTRLTVL.

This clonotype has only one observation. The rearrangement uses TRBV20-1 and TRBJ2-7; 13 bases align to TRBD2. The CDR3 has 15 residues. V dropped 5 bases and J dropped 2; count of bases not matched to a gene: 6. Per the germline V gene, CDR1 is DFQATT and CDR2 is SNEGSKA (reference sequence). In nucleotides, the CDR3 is TGCAGTGCTCAAAAGGGGACTAGCGGGACCTACGAGCAGTACTTC. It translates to CSAQKGTSGTYEQYF.

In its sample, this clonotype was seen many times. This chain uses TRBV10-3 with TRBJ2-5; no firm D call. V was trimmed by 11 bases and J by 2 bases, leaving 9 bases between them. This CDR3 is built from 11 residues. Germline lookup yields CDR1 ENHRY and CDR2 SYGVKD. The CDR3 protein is CASQEQETQYF. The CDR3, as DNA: TGTGCCTCTCAGGAGCAAGAGACCCAGTACTTC.

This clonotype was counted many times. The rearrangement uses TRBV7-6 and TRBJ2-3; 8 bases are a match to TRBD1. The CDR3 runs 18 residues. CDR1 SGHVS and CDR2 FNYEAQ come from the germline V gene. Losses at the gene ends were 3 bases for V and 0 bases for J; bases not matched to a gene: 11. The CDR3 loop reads CASSFGLLGQGSTDTQYF. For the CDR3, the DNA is TGTGCCAGCAGCTTCGGCCTACTAGGACAGGGAAGCACAGATACGCAGTATTTT.

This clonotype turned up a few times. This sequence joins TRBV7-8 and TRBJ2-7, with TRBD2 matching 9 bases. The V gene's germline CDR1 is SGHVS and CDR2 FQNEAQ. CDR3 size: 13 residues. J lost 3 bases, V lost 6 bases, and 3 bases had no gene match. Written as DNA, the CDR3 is TGTGCCAGCAGTGAGACTAGCGGCTACGAGCAGTACTTC. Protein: CASSETSGYEQYF.

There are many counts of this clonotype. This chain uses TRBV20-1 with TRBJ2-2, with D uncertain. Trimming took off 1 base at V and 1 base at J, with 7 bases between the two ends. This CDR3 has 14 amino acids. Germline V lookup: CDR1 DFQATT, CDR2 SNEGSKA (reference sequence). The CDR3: CSARGDGNTGELFF. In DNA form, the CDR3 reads TGCAGTGCTAGAGGAGACGGGAACACCGGGGAGCTGTTTTTT.

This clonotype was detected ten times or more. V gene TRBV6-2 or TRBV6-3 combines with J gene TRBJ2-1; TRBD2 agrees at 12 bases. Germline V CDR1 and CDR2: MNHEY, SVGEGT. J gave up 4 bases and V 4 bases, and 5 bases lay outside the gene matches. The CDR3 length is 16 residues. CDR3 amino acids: CASSLRTSGEYNEQFF. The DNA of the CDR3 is TGTGCCAGCAGTTTGCGGACTAGCGGGGAATACAATGAGCAGTTCTTC.

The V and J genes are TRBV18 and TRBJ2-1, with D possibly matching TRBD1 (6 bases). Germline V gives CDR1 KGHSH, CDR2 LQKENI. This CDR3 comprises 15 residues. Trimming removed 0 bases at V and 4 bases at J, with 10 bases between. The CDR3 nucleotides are TGTGCCAGCTCACCACCCGGACAGCAGTACAATGAGCAGTTCTTC. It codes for CASSPPGQQYNEQFF.

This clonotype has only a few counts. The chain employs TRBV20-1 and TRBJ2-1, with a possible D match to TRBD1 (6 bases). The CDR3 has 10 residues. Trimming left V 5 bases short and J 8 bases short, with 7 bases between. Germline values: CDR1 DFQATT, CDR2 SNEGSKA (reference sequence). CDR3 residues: CSAQGYEQFF. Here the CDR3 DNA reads TGCAGTGCTCAGGGGTATGAGCAGTTCTTC.

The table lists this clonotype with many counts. CDR3 loop: CASSAESREPYEQYF. In DNA, the CDR3 is TGTGCCAGCAGCGCGGAGTCCCGTGAACCCTACGAGCAGTACTTC. The chain uses TRBV7-9 and TRBJ2-7; no clear D gene. The germline V and J ends were trimmed by 5 bases and 2 bases, with 16 bases remaining between them. Germline V lookup: CDR1 SEHNR, CDR2 FQNEAQ (reference sequence). This CDR3 region has 15 residues.

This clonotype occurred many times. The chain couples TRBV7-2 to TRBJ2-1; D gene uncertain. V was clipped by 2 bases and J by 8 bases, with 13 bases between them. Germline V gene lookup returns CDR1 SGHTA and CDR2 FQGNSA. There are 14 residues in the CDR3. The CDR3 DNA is TGTGCCAGCAGCTTACTCCTGGAGACCGATGAGCAGTTCTTC. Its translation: CASSLLLETDEQFF.

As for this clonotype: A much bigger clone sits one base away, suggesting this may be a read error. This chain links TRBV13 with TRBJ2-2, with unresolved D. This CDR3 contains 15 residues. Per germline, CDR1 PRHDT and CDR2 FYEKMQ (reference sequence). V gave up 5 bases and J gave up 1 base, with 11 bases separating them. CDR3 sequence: CASSMRTRNTGELFF. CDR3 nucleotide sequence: TGTGCCAGCAGCATGCGTACCAGGAACACCGGGGAGCTGTTTTTT.